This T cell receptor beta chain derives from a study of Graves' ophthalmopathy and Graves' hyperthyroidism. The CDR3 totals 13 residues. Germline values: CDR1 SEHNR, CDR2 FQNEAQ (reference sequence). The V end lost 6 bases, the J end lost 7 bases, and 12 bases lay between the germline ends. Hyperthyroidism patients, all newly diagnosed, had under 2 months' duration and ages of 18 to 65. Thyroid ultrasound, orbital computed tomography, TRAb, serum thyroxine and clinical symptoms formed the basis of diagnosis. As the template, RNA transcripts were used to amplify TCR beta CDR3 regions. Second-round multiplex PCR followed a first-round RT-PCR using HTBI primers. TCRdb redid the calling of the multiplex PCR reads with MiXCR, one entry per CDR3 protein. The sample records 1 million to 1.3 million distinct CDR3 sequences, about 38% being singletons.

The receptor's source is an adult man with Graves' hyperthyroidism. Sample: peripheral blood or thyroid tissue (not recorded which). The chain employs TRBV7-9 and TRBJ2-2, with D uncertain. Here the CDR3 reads CASSPVGNGELFF. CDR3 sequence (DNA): TGTGCCAGCAGTCCCGTGGGGAACGGGGAGCTGTTTTTT.